Listed below are T cell receptor beta chains from one sample, sequenced in a study of neoadjuvant anti-PD-1 for oral cavity cancer. Data came from immunoSEQ multiplex PCR; TCRdb stores just in-frame clones and leaves some out. The sample has about 15,000 clones, about 59% seen once. The source was PBMCs, collected before nivolumab (anti-PD-1) treatment. The receptors come from a person between 40 and 85 years old with oral cavity squamous cell carcinoma. Both conserved end residues are part of each CDR3. A D gene is named only where the DNA matches it firmly. A row's size may be missing; if present it is once, few, many or a size class.

size	J	V	D	CDR3
NA	TRBJ2-5	TRBV30	TRBD1	CAWSPGQGATSGTQYF
few	TRBJ1-5	TRBV10-2	TRBD1	CASSESTGGSSNQPQHF
NA	TRBJ1-2	TRBV6-1	NA	CASSEALGTYGYTF
NA	TRBJ1-1	TRBV29-1	NA	CSVRPINTEAFF
NA	TRBJ1-1	TRBV12-5	NA	CASGLAGTMEAFF
NA	TRBJ1-2	TRBV2	NA	CASTGGGATSPDYGYTF
NA	TRBJ2-5	TRBV27	TRBD2	CASSEETREGLKETQYF
NA	TRBJ2-1	TRBV10-3	TRBD2	CAISAGLSYNEQFF
NA	TRBJ2-1	TRBV5-1	NA	CASSIDGQGQDEQFF
NA	TRBJ2-7	TRBV6-1	NA	CASNTPDYEQYF
NA	TRBJ1-1	TRBV27	NA	CASSLKPVNTEAFF